Below, 9 T cell receptor beta chains from the same sample are listed, as sequenced in a study of patients with pleural tuberculosis. TCRdb re-called the reads through MiXCR, storing one row per CDR3 protein. The sample contains 25,000 to 35,000 distinct CDR3 sequences, over 15% of which appear only once. The sample taken for sequencing was peripheral blood. Receptors were obtained from a human donor with pleural tuberculosis.

As to this clonotype: The junction departs from the called germline gene at one end, perhaps through a read error. This rearrangement joins TRBV20-1 to TRBJ1-5; maybe TRBD1 (6 bases). Per the germline V gene, CDR1 is DFQATT and CDR2 is SNEGSKA (reference sequence). The CDR3 is 17 amino acids. CDR3 bases: TGCAGTGCTAGAGAAATAGGGGGATTTTATAGCGATCAGCTCCAGCATTTT. This encodes CSAREIGGFYSDQLQHF.

The V and J genes are TRBV5-6 and TRBJ1-3; D is unresolved. The length of the CDR3 is 14 residues. Trimming pared 0 bases from V and 3 bases from J, leaving 7 bases between. CDR1 and CDR2 (germline): SGHDT, YYEEEE. CDR3: CASSLEAVGNTIYF. Written as DNA, the CDR3 is TGTGCCAGCAGCTTGGAGGCGGTTGGAAACACCATATATTTT. The whole variable domain, remainder taken from reference TRBV5-6 and TRBJ1-3, is DAGVTQSPTHLIKTRGQQVTLRCSPKSGHDTVSWYQQALGQGPQFIFQYYEEEERQRGNFPDRFSGHQFPNYSSELNVNALLLGDSALYLCASSLEAVGNTIYFGEGSWLTVV.

At least ten counts were recorded for this clonotype. This rearrangement joins TRBV29-1 to TRBJ1-1; a possible D gene is TRBD1 (6 bases). With 7 bases removed from V and 4 bases from J, the gap between germline ends came to 13 bases. From germline, CDR1 is SQVTM and CDR2 ANQGSEA. The CDR3 totals 12 residues. The CDR3 is CSARRGGTEAFF. The DNA for the CDR3 is TGCAGCGCCCGACGAGGGGGCACTGAAGCTTTCTTT. The complete variable domain, with remaining parts taken from reference TRBV29-1 and TRBJ1-1, reads SAVISQKPSRDICQRGTSLTIQCQVDSQVTMMFWYRQQPGQSLTLIATANQGSEATYESGFVIDKFPISRPNLTFSTLTVSNMSPEDSSIYLCSARRGGTEAFFGQGTRLTVV.

At least ten counts were recorded for this clonotype. The chain links TRBV19 to TRBJ2-1, with 7 bases lining up with TRBD2. Per germline, CDR1 LNHDA and CDR2 SQIVND (reference sequence). J gave up 8 bases and V 3 bases, and 4 bases lay outside the gene matches. The CDR3 consists of 13 residues. CDR3 bases: TGTGCCAGTAGTATGGGGGGGTTGGATGAGCAGTTCTTC. This gives the protein CASSMGGLDEQFF.

This clonotype was counted at least ten times. The chain carries TRBV3-1 and TRBJ2-7, with TRBD2 identical over 15 bases. V was pared by 5 bases and J by 5 bases, with 16 bases of the junction left unmatched. This CDR3 comprises 19 residues. Germline V gene lookup returns CDR1 LGHDT and CDR2 YNNKEL (reference sequence). The CDR3 spells CASSKFPGLAGGRLHEQYF. The CDR3 DNA is TGTGCCAGCAGCAAATTTCCGGGACTAGCGGGGGGCCGGCTCCACGAGCAGTACTTC.

Relative to its sample, this clonotype is medium-sized. The chain has TRBV14 and TRBJ1-3; D is uncertain. Germline CDR1 is SGHDN and CDR2 is FVKESK. The CDR3 totals 12 residues. V was cut by 2 bases and J by 4 bases, with 3 bases left in between. The CDR3 here is CASSQPGNTIYF. DNA of the CDR3: TGTGCCAGCAGCCAACCGGGAAACACCATATATTTT.

This clonotype showed up many times. V gene TRBV29-1 combines with J gene TRBJ2-1; TRBD1 agrees at 12 bases. CDR3 length: 14 amino acids. V shed 4 bases, J shed 8 bases, and the junction held 6 bases outside the gene matches. CDR1 SQVTM and CDR2 ANQGSEA come from the germline V gene. CDR3 amino acids: CSVVGTGGMDEQFF. The DNA for the CDR3 is TGCAGCGTTGTAGGGACAGGGGGCATGGATGAGCAGTTCTTC.

This clonotype ranks as medium-sized. The chain is built from TRBV28 and TRBJ1-1; no reliable D call. V was shortened by 3 bases and J by 2 bases, with 19 bases between the two germline ends. CDR1 and CDR2 from the germline V gene are MDHEN and SYDVKM. The CDR3 loop spans 17 amino acids. CDR3 sequence reads: CASSLRGSAIVNTEAFF. The CDR3, as DNA: TGTGCCAGCAGTTTGAGAGGTTCGGCGATCGTAAACACTGAAGCTTTCTTT.

This clonotype occurred many times. The rearrangement uses TRBV6-1 and TRBJ1-5; D possibly corresponds to TRBD1 (5 bases). The CDR3 sequence is 14 residues long. The germline V gene encodes CDR1 MNHNS and CDR2 SASEGT. V dropped 5 bases and J dropped 9 bases, with 17 bases sitting between them. The DNA for the CDR3 is TGTGCCAGCAGTCCCAATGCCAGGGTTTGGCCCCAGCATTTT. Residues: CASSPNARVWPQHF.